This T cell receptor (beta chain) derives from a study of blood T cell repertoires in COVID-19. Authors' methods: How many nucleated cells were present was estimated from reference gene primer amplification. Measured with immunoSEQ multiplex PCR; TCRdb has only the in-frame clones, and not every one. The V and J calls and clone size are taken from that table; D and trimming were inferred from the DNA. This sample has a few hundred thousand clones, with roughly 86% found just once. The CDR3 is 17 residues long. The ends were cut back, 4 bases at V and 1 base at J, with 18 bases in the middle. The V gene's germline CDR1 is SGHRS and CDR2 YFSETQ. This clone occurred once. Individuals drawn from approximately 26 US areas were roughly 18 to 95 years old.

Sequencing input: PBMCs or T cells enriched from blood (not recorded which). The V and J genes are TRBV5-1 and TRBJ1-3; no clear D. This sequence was found in a man aged 25 to 40 who had recovered from COVID-19. The DNA for the CDR3 is TGCGCCAGCAGCCCTACCGAGTTTTCGAAATCTGGAAACACCATATATTTT. This gives the protein CASSPTEFSKSGNTIYF.